One sample yielded the 27 T cell receptor beta chains listed below, sequenced in a study of OX40 agonist ivuxolimab in advanced cancers. Sequenced by immunoSEQ multiplex PCR; TCRdb stores in-frame clones only, minus some. The data contain about 92,000 clones, more than 75% of them singletons. The source material was CD4+ or CD8+ T cells sorted from blood, sampled in a trial of the OX40 agonist ivuxolimab. These receptors all come from an adult with an advanced solid tumor such as melanoma, head and neck, liver or kidney cancer.

The J gene is TRBJ1-1, the V gene TRBV7-9; D is unclear. This CDR3 spans 16 amino acids. V lost 4 bases and J lost 1, with 16 bases in between. The germline V gene has CDR1 SEHNR and CDR2 FQNEAQ (reference sequence). CDR3 bases: TGTGCCAGCAGCTCGCGGACCACACTAAGGAACACTGAAGCTTTCTTT. Translation gives CASSSRTTLRNTEAFF.

The CDR3 DNA is TGTGCCAGCAGCTTAATAGCTAGCGGGCGGGCAAGCACAGATACGCAGTATTTT. Residues: CASSLIASGRASTDTQYF. This chain connects TRBV7-2 to TRBJ2-3, with 8 bases lining up with TRBD2. The CDR3 has 18 amino acids. Trimming at V came to 2 bases and at J to 0 bases, leaving 10 bases not matched to a gene. The germline CDR1 and CDR2 sequences are SGHTA and FQGNSA.

The genes are TRBV2 and TRBJ2-7; no clear D. The CDR3 loop spans 15 amino acids. The germline V gene encodes CDR1 SNHLY and CDR2 FYNNEI. The V gene lost 7 bases and the J gene lost 4 bases, with 20 bases spanning the gap. CDR3 DNA sequence: TGTGCCAGCACCCAGGACCATTCGGGCCTTTACGAGCAGTACTTC. It codes for CASTQDHSGLYEQYF.

As to this clone: At the DNA level, this CDR3 is encoded by other sequences in the same sample as well. The chain carries TRBV18 and TRBJ2-5, with D hard to call. V lost 1 base and J 2 bases, leaving 5 bases between the germline ends. CDR3 length: 13 amino acids. Germline V CDR1 and CDR2: KGHSH, LQKENI. The CDR3 coding sequence is TGTGCCAGCTCACCACAACTTCAAGAGACCCAGTACTTC. Residues: CASSPQLQETQYF.

V gene TRBV6-6 combines with J gene TRBJ2-7; D call uncertain. V was trimmed by 6 bases and J by 6 bases, leaving 15 bases between them. The CDR3 is 13 residues long. CDR1 is MNHNY, CDR2 SVGAGI, per germline (reference sequence). The DNA for the CDR3 is TGTGCCAGCAGACTCATGGGTGGGTCCGAGCAGTACTTC. It specifies CASRLMGGSEQYF.

CDR3 nucleotides: TGTGCCAGCAGCTTAGCCAGGGGCCCCTACGAGCAGTACTTC. Translated: CASSLARGPYEQYF. V and J are TRBV7-9 and TRBJ2-7; D perhaps matches TRBD1 (6 bases). This CDR3 has 14 residues. V was clipped by 0 bases and J by 2 bases, with 8 bases between them. Germline V gene data show CDR1 as SEHNR and CDR2 as FQNEAQ (reference sequence).

The chain carries TRBV19 and TRBJ2-3; perhaps TRBD1 as D (6 bases). There are 13 residues in the CDR3. CDR1 and CDR2 from the germline V gene are LNHDA and SQIVND (reference sequence). V was cut by 6 bases and J by 4 bases, with 11 bases left in between. Written as DNA, the CDR3 is TGTGCCAGTAGGAGGACAGAAGCAGATACGCAGTATTTT. It translates to CASRRTEADTQYF.

This clone turned up a few times. The genes are TRBV2 and TRBJ1-1, with D tentatively TRBD1 (6 bases). V dropped 5 bases and J dropped 5 bases, with 12 bases sitting between them. The germline V gene has CDR1 SNHLY and CDR2 FYNNEI. The CDR3 runs 13 residues. The chain's CDR3 is CASSSGAWTEAFF. The CDR3, as DNA: TGTGCCAGCAGTTCAGGGGCTTGGACTGAAGCTTTCTTT.

This clone was seen just once. V is TRBV11-1 and J is TRBJ2-1; the D is unclear. The germline gives CDR1 SGHAT, CDR2 FQDESV (reference sequence). CDR3 length: 11 residues. Trimming removed 5 bases at V and 8 bases at J, with 7 bases between. The CDR3 nucleotides are TGTGCCAGCAGCCCCGCCTATGAGCAGTTCTTC. This encodes CASSPAYEQFF.

The CDR3 region is CASSVEGGYNEQFF. The DNA of the CDR3 is TGTGCCAGCAGCGTAGAGGGGGGCTACAATGAGCAGTTCTTC. V and J are TRBV9 and TRBJ2-1; D assignment may be TRBD1 or TRBD2 (6 bases each). Germline V gene data show CDR1 as SGDLS and CDR2 as YYNGEE. V lost 0 bases to trimming and J lost 3 bases, with 7 bases between them. CDR3 length: 14 residues.

The J gene is TRBJ2-7, the V gene TRBV28, with TRBD2 matching over 8 bases. This CDR3 has 15 residues. J gave up 4 bases and V 5 bases, and 10 bases lay outside the gene matches. Germline values: CDR1 MDHEN, CDR2 SYDVKM. As DNA, the CDR3 is TGTGCCAGCAGTCCGGGACTAGTAAAGGGGTACGAGCAGTACTTC. Its protein product is CASSPGLVKGYEQYF.

The V gene is TRBV7-9, the J gene TRBJ2-6; D unclear. The CDR3 is 14 amino acids. Germline assignment: CDR1 SEHNR and CDR2 FQNEAQ (reference sequence). The V and J ends lost 5 bases and 0 bases respectively, with 5 bases between them. DNA for the CDR3: TGTGCCAGCAGCGCAAGCTCTGGGGCCAACGTCCTGACTTTC. As protein: CASSASSGANVLTF.

The chain uses TRBV5-1 and TRBJ2-3; 8 bases fit TRBD2. The CDR3 loop spans 18 amino acids. The J segment lost 0 bases and the V segment lost 4 bases, leaving 13 bases of the junction unmatched. Germline CDR1 reads SGHRS; CDR2 reads YFSETQ. The CDR3, as DNA: TGCGCCAGCAGCCCATTAAAGAGGGCTAGCGGGAGCACAGATACGCAGTATTTT. Translation gives CASSPLKRASGSTDTQYF.

The J gene is TRBJ2-1, the V gene TRBV10-3; 12 bases fit TRBD2. Germline V lookup: CDR1 ENHRY, CDR2 SYGVKD. The CDR3 totals 12 residues. The J segment lost 10 bases and the V segment lost 10 bases, leaving 5 bases of the junction unmatched. The DNA of the CDR3 is TGTGCCACCCGGGGACTAGCGGGCGAGCAGTTCTTC. It encodes CATRGLAGEQFF.

The J gene is TRBJ2-1, the V gene TRBV7-9; no clear D. The CDR3 extends over 16 amino acids. Trimming removed 5 bases at V and 5 bases at J, with 19 bases between. The germline V gene encodes CDR1 SEHNR and CDR2 FQNEAQ (reference sequence). CDR3 in DNA: TGTGCCAGCAGCGAAGGAAGGGTAGAACCCCACAATGAGCAGTTCTTC. This translates into CASSEGRVEPHNEQFF.

This chain joins TRBV18 and TRBJ2-3; TRBD2 is a possible D gene (6 bases). V was pared by 5 bases and J by 4 bases, with 16 bases between. This CDR3 spans 15 amino acids. Germline values: CDR1 KGHSH, CDR2 LQKENI. CDR3 residues: CASSALAGSSDTQYF. The CDR3 nucleotides read TGTGCCAGCTCAGCCTTGGCGGGGAGTTCAGATACGCAGTATTTT.

The CDR3 is CASSPNLASNEQFF. For the CDR3, the DNA is TGTGCCAGCAGTCCGAACTTAGCGTCAAATGAGCAGTTCTTC. The V and J genes are TRBV6-6 and TRBJ2-1, with a weak D call TRBD2 (5 bases). CDR1 is MNHNY, CDR2 SVGAGI, per germline (reference sequence). Trimming removed 5 bases at V and 7 bases at J, with 15 bases between. This CDR3 is 14 amino acids long.

This chain uses TRBV7-2 with TRBJ1-3; 8 bases fit TRBD1. The CDR3 contains 15 residues. Germline-derived CDR1 and CDR2 are SGHTA and FQGNSA. V trimming: 1 base; J trimming: 1 base; junction bases outside the gene matches: 0. The CDR3 DNA sequence: TGTGCCAGCAGCTTAGGACAGGGGTCTGGAAACACCATATATTTT. Encoded protein: CASSLGQGSGNTIYF. Looking up the rest from reference TRBV7-2 and TRBJ1-3 gives the full variable domain: GAGVSQSPSNKVTEKGKDVELRCDPISGHTALYWYRQSLGQGLEFLIYFQGNSAPDKSGLPSDRFSAERTGGSVSTLTIQRTQQEDSAVYLCASSLGQGSGNTIYFGEGSWLTVV.

The genes are TRBV11-2 and TRBJ2-2; possibly TRBD2 for D (5 bases). This CDR3 comprises 13 residues. Trimming took 7 bases from V and 6 from J, leaving 12 bases between them. The germline CDR1 and CDR2 sequences are SGHAT and FQNNGV. The CDR3: CASTLAVSGELFF. CDR3 DNA sequence: TGTGCCAGCACCCTAGCTGTCTCCGGGGAGCTGTTTTTT.

The CDR3 coding sequence is TGTGCCAGCAGCTCTACCCGCCGAGGAGTGAGGGTACAGACCCAGTACTTC. Translating gives CASSSTRRGVRVQTQYF. This chain connects TRBV13 to TRBJ2-5, with D possibly matching TRBD2 (5 bases). Germline assignment: CDR1 PRHDT and CDR2 FYEKMQ (reference sequence). CDR3 length equals 17 residues. Trimming took off 4 bases at V and 6 bases at J, with 24 bases between the two ends.

The chain combines TRBV12-5 with TRBJ2-3; D perhaps matches TRBD2 (6 bases). Germline V gene sequence: CDR1 LGHNT, CDR2 FRNRAP. This CDR3 has 13 residues. Trimming left V 5 bases short and J 2 bases short, with 8 bases between. CDR3 region: CASGPGATDTQYF. In nucleotides, the CDR3 is TGTGCTAGTGGTCCGGGAGCCACAGATACGCAGTATTTT. Filled out from reference TRBV12-5 and TRBJ2-3, the complete variable domain reads DARVTQTPRHKVTEMGQEVTMRCQPILGHNTVFWYRQTMMQGLELLAYFRNRAPLDDSGMPKDRFSAEMPDATLATLKIQPSEPRDSAVYFCASGPGATDTQYFGPGTRLTVL.

This clone showed up just once. The V and J genes are TRBV28 and TRBJ2-5; the D gene is possibly TRBD2 (6 bases). V shed 10 bases and J shed 5 bases, with 20 bases lying between them. CDR1 is MDHEN, CDR2 SYDVKM, per germline. CDR3 size: 14 residues. The CDR3 DNA reads as TGTGCCACCAGATCACGGGGAGGTGGGGAGACCCAGTACTTC. Residues: CATRSRGGGETQYF. Full variable domain (missing parts from reference TRBV28 and TRBJ2-5): DVKVTQSSRYLVKRTGEKVFLECVQDMDHENMFWYRQDPGLGLRLIYFSYDVKMKEKGDIPEGYSVSREKKERFSLILESASTNQTSMYLCATRSRGGGETQYFGPGTRLLVL.

This chain links TRBV6-1 with TRBJ1-2; no firm D call. The length of the CDR3 is 12 residues. V was cut by 8 bases and J by 4 bases, with 11 bases left in between. In germline, CDR1 is MNHNS, CDR2 SASEGT. CDR3 coding DNA: TGTGCCAGCTTTTTTGGCAGCTATGGCTACACCTTC. Translated, it gives CASFFGSYGYTF.

CDR3 sequence reads: CASSTRDRGIIYEQFF. CDR3 DNA: TGTGCCAGCAGTACACGGGACAGGGGAATCATCTATGAGCAGTTCTTC. The chain is built from TRBV6-6 and TRBJ2-1; 10 bases are a match to TRBD1. Losses at the gene ends were 5 bases for V and 8 bases for J; bases not matched to a gene: 12. In germline, CDR1 is MNHNY, CDR2 SVGAGI (reference sequence). The CDR3 contains 16 residues.

This chain uses TRBV4-2 with TRBJ1-4; 7 bases align to TRBD1. The CDR3 runs to 16 residues. The junction had 3 bases not matched to a gene; V was cut back by 2 bases and J by 0 bases. Per germline, CDR1 LGHNA and CDR2 YNFKEQ. CDR3 sequence (DNA): TGTGCCAGCAGCCAAACCGGGACAGCAACTAATGAAAAACTGTTTTTT. Translation: CASSQTGTATNEKLFF.

The J gene is TRBJ2-3, the V gene TRBV11-3, with TRBD2 identical over 12 bases. Germline V CDR1 and CDR2: SGHNT, YENEEA. The J segment lost 0 bases and the V segment lost 1 base, leaving 2 bases of the junction unmatched. The CDR3 extends over 17 amino acids. Here the CDR3 reads CASSLGTSGASTDTQYF. The CDR3 DNA follows: TGTGCCAGCAGCTTAGGGACTAGCGGGGCTAGCACAGATACGCAGTATTTT.

This chain connects TRBV7-9 to TRBJ2-3, with D tentatively TRBD1 or TRBD2 (7 bases each). Between the trimmed V and J ends, which lost 4 bases and 1 base, there was a span of 18 bases. Per the germline V gene, CDR1 is SEHNR and CDR2 is FQNEAQ (reference sequence). There are 17 residues in the CDR3. In DNA form, the CDR3 reads TGTGCCAGCAGCTCCCTCTCCAGGGGGGGCCGCACAGATACGCAGTATTTT. Residues: CASSSLSRGGRTDTQYF.